This note documents a single T cell receptor beta chain sequence. The data are from a study of PD-1 blockade in classical Hodgkin lymphoma. The patients all showed relapse after autologous stem cell transplantation, while their brentuximab vedotin exposure varied. The CDR3 spans 11 residues. Germline V CDR1 and CDR2: MNHEY, SVGAGI. Trimming shortened V by 8 bases and J by 4 bases, and 8 bases separated the two germline ends. This table comes from immunoSEQ multiplex PCR, and its TCRdb copy is limited to in-frame clones, with some not included. Found here are about 27,000 clones, about 81% of them singletons; the top ten hold around a third.

Sample: peripheral blood mononuclear cells (PBMCs), taken before the second cycle of nivolumab. The TCR comes from a human donor with classical Hodgkin lymphoma. This chain joins TRBV6-5 and TRBJ2-5; tentatively, D is TRBD2 (5 bases). The CDR3 sequence: CASGGGETQYF. Written as DNA, the CDR3 is TGTGCCAGCGGAGGAGGAGAGACCCAGTACTTC.